The rows below give T cell receptor beta chains drawn from one sample of a study of shared clonotypes between healthy human individuals. The table came from immunoSEQ multiplex PCR; TCRdb's copy has only in-frame clones and leaves some out. In the table there are about half a million clones, less than 80% of which are singletons. The sample consisted of PBMCs. The receptors stem from a woman between 35 and 50 years old in good health. Some clones in this sample may be carry-over from other donors' samples. Each CDR3 is given with its conserved first and last residue. Each record gives: CDR3 protein, V gene, CDR3 length.

CDR3aa: CASSRTLDATYEQYF; v_gene: TRBV11-2; len: 15
CDR3aa: CASSLGLIRQSLYYGYTF; v_gene: TRBV5-5; len: 18
CDR3aa: CASSVGLAQPQHF; v_gene: TRBV9; len: 13
CDR3aa: CASSPWTGEGYGYTF; v_gene: TRBV5-1; len: 15
CDR3aa: CASSREGSLGEQYF; v_gene: TRBV4-1; len: 14
CDR3aa: CAWGGLAGIHEQYF; v_gene: TRBV30; len: 14
CDR3aa: CASSEGRGETQYF; v_gene: TRBV7-2; len: 13
CDR3aa: CASSQDPGGARYAEQFF; v_gene: TRBV4-2; len: 17
CDR3aa: CASSPKRGYSYEQYF; v_gene: TRBV18; len: 15
CDR3aa: CASSRDTYYGYTF; v_gene: TRBV11-2; len: 13
CDR3aa: CASSPHGTPNYGYTF; v_gene: TRBV18; len: 15
CDR3aa: CASRPRTASSYEQYF; v_gene: TRBV2; len: 15
CDR3aa: CASSLVMGGSSDTQYF; v_gene: TRBV5-5; len: 16
CDR3aa: CASSQSSGRNTEAFF; v_gene: TRBV4-2; len: 15
CDR3aa: CASSLGLADPYEQYF; v_gene: TRBV7-4; len: 15
CDR3aa: CAWSPLDLITGELFF; v_gene: TRBV30; len: 15
CDR3aa: CASSEVGANTEAFF; v_gene: TRBV10-2; len: 14
CDR3aa: CASSIAGGLTDTQYF; v_gene: TRBV28; len: 15
CDR3aa: CASSRTGPYSGNTIYF; v_gene: TRBV9; len: 16
CDR3aa: CASSPSIGDTQYF; v_gene: TRBV7-3; len: 13
CDR3aa: CASSAPGQVLFF; v_gene: TRBV6-5; len: 12
CDR3aa: CASSYTGGYEQYF; v_gene: TRBV7-3; len: 13
CDR3aa: CASSEGPNNYGYTF; v_gene: TRBV6-4; len: 14
CDR3aa: CASSGYQETQYF; v_gene: TRBV28; len: 12
CDR3aa: CASSLGPLSNQPQHF; v_gene: TRBV5-1; len: 15
CDR3aa: CASSFRALHGYTF; v_gene: TRBV27; len: 13
CDR3aa: CASSYDRGNTEAFF; v_gene: TRBV4-3; len: 14
CDR3aa: CASRGPNTGELFF; v_gene: TRBV6-1; len: 13
CDR3aa: CASSPPGGQNTEAFF; v_gene: TRBV18; len: 15
CDR3aa: CASSTGVTDEQFF; v_gene: TRBV9; len: 13
CDR3aa: CASTQRVNYGYTF; v_gene: TRBV28; len: 13
CDR3aa: CASSEGGQGAETQYF; v_gene: TRBV2; len: 15
CDR3aa: CASSPSSGSYEQFF; v_gene: TRBV18; len: 14
CDR3aa: CASSLVGANEKLFF; v_gene: TRBV5-4; len: 14
CDR3aa: CASSLGVSGGTDTQYF; v_gene: TRBV7-6; len: 16